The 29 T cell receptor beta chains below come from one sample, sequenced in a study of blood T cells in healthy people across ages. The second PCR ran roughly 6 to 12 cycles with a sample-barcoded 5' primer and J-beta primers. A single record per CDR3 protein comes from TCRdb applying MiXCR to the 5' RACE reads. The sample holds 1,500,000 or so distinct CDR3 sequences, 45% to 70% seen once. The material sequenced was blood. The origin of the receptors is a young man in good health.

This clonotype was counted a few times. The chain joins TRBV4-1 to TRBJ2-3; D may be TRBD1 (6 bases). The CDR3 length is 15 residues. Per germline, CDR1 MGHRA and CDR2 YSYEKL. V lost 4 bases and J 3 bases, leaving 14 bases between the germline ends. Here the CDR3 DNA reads TGCGCCAGCAGCCCGTTTGCAGGGGATACAGATACGCAGTATTTT. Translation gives CASSPFAGDTDTQYF.

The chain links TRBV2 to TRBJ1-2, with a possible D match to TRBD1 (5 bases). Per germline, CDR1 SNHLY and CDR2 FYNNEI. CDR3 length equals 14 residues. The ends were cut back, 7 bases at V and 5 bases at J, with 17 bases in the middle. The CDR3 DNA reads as TGTGCCAGCACCCGAGTACAGGCCCCATATGGCTACACCTTC. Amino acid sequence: CASTRVQAPYGYTF. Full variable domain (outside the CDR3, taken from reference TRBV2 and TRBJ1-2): EPEVTQTPSHQVTQMGQEVILRCVPISNHLYFYWYRQILGQKVEFLVSFYNNEISEKSEIFDDQFSVERPDGSNFTLKIRSTKLEDSAMYFCASTRVQAPYGYTFGSGTRLTVV.

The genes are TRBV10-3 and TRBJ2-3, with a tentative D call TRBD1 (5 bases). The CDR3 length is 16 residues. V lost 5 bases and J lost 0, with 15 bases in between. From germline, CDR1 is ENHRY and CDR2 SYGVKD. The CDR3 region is CAISKKTAISTDTQYF. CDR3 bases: TGTGCCATCAGTAAAAAGACAGCCATTAGCACAGATACGCAGTATTTT.

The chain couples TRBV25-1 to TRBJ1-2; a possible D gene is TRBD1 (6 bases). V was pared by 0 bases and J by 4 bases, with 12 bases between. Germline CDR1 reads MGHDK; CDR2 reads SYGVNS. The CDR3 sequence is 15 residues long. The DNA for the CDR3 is TGTGCCAGCAGTGAATACCAGGGGAGCGCCTATGGCTACACCTTC. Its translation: CASSEYQGSAYGYTF.

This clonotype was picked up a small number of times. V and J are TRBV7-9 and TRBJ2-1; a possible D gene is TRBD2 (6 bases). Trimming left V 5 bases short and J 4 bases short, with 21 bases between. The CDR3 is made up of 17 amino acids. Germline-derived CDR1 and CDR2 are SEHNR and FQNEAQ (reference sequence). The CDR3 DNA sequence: TGTGCCAGCAGCCCAGTTCTAGCGAGGACCCATTACAATGAGCAGTTCTTC. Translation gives CASSPVLARTHYNEQFF.

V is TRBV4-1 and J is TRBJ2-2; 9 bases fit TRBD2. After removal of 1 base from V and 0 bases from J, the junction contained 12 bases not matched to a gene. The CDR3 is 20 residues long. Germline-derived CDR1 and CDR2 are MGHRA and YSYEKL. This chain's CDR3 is CASSQGPGLAKSANTGELFF. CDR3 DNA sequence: TGCGCCAGCAGCCAAGGCCCGGGACTAGCTAAATCCGCGAACACCGGGGAGCTGTTTTTT.

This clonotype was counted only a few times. This CDR3 reads CASSEFGTGEETQYF. Written as DNA, the CDR3 is TGTGCCAGCAGTGAATTTGGGACAGGGGAAGAGACCCAGTACTTC. This chain joins TRBV25-1 and TRBJ2-5, with 10 nucleotides matching TRBD1. CDR1 is MGHDK, CDR2 SYGVNS, per germline. J gave up 3 bases and V 1 base, and 2 bases lay outside the gene matches. The CDR3 runs 15 residues.

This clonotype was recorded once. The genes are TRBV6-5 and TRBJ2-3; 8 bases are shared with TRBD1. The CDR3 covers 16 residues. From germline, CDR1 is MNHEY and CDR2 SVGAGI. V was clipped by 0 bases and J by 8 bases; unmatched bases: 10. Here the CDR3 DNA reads TGTGCCAGCAGTTACTCGAAGCGACAGGGGTCAGCTACGCAGTATTTT. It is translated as CASSYSKRQGSATQYF.

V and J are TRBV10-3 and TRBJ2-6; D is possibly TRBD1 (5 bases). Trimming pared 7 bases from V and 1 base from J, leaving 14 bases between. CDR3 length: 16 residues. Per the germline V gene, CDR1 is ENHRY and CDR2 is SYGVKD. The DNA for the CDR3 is TGTGCCATCACACCAGGGTCTAGTTCTGGGGCCAACGTCCTGACTTTC. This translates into CAITPGSSSGANVLTF.

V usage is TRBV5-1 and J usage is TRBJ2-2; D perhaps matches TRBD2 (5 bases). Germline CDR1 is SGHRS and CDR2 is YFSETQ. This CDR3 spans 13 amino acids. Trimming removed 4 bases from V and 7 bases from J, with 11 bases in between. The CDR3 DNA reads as TGCGCCAGCAGCCAGAGGGAAGGCGGGGAGCTGTTTTTT. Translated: CASSQREGGELFF.

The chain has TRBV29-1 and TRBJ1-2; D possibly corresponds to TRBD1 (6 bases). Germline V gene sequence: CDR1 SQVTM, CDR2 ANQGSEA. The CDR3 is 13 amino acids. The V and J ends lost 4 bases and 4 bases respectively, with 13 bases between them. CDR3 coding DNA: TGCAGCGTTGTGACAGGAGAAGTCTATGGCTACACCTTC. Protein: CSVVTGEVYGYTF.

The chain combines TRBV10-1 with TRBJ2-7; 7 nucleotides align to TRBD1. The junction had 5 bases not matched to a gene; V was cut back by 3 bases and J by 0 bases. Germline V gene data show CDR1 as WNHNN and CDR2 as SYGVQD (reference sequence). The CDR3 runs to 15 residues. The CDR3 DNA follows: TGCGCCAGCAGTGAATCCGGGACAGCCTCCTACGAGCAGTACTTC. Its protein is CASSESGTASYEQYF.

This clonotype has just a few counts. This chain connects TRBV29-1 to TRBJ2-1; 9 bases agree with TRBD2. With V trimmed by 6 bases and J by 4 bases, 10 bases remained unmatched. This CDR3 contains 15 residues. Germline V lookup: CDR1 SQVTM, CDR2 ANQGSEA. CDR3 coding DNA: TGCAGCGTCCCTGTGGCGGGGGGGCGGTACAATGAGCAGTTCTTC. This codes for CSVPVAGGRYNEQFF.

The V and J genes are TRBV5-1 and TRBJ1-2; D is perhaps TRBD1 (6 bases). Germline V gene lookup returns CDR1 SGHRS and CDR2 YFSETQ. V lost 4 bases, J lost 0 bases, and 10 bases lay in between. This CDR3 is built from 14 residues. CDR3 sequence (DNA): TGCGCCAGCAGCGTGGGGACACCTAACTATGGCTACACCTTC. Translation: CASSVGTPNYGYTF.

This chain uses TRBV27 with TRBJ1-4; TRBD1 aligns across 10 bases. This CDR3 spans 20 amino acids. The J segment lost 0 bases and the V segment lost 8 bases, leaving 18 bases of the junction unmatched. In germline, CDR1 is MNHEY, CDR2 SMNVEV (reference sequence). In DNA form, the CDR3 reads TGTGCCAGCGCTTCTAGGAGCGGGACAGGGGCGTCGGCAACTAATGAAAAACTGTTTTTT. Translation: CASASRSGTGASATNEKLFF. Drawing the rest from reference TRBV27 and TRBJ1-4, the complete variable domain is EAQVTQNPRYLITVTGKKLTVTCSQNMNHEYMSWYRQDPGLGLRQIYYSMNVEVTDKGDVPEGYKVSRKEKRNFPLILESPSPNQTSLYFCASASRSGTGASATNEKLFFGSGTQLSVL.

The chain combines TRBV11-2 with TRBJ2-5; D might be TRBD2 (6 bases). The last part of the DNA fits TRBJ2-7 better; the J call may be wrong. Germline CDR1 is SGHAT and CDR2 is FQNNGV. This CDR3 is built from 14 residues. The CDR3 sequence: CASSSGLNGYEQYF. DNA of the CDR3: TGTGCCAGCAGCTCCGGACTAAACGGCTACGAGCAGTACTTC.

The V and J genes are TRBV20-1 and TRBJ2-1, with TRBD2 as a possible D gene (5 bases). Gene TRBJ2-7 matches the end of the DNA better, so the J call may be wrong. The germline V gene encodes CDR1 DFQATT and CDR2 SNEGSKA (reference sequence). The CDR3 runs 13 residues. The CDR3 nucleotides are TGCAGTGCTAGGGGGAGCTCCTACAATGAGCAGTACTTC. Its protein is CSARGSSYNEQYF.

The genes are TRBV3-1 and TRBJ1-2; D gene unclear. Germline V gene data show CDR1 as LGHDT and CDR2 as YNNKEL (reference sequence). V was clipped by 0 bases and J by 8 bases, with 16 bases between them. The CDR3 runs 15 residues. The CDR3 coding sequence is TGTGCCAGCAGCCAAGATGTGGCACCTCCGGAAGGCTACACCTTC. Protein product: CASSQDVAPPEGYTF.

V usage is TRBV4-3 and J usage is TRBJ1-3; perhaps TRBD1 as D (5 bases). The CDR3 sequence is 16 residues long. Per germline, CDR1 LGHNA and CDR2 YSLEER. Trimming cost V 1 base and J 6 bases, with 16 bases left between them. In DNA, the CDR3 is TGCGCCAGCAGCCAAGGCCTAGGGGCCCGGACAAACACCATATATTTT. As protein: CASSQGLGARTNTIYF.

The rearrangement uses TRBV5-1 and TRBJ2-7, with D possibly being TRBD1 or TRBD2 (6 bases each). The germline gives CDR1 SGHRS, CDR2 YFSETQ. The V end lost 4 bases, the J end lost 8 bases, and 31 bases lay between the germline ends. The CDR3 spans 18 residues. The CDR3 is CASSPVRGLSGGRAQQYF. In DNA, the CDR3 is TGCGCCAGCAGCCCGGTTCGGGGGCTAAGTGGGGGGCGCGCTCAGCAGTACTTC.

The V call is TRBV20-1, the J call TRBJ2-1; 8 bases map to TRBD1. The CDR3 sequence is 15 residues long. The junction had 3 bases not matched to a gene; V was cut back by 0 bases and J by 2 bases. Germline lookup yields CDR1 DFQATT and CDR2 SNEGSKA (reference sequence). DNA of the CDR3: TGCAGTGCTAGAGACCACAGGGGGGCCTACAATGAGCAGTTCTTC. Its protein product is CSARDHRGAYNEQFF.

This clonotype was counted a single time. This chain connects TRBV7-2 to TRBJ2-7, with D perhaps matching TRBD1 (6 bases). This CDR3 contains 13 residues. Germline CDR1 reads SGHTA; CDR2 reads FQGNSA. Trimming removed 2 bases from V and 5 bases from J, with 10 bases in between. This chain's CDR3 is CASSLKSGDEQYF. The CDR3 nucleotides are TGTGCCAGCAGCTTAAAATCAGGGGACGAGCAGTACTTC.

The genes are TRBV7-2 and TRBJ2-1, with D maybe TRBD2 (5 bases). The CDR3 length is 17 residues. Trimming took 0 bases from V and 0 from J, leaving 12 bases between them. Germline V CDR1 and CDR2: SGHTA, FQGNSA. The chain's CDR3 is CASSLAGTRNSYNEQFF. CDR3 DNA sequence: TGTGCCAGCAGCTTAGCGGGAACTAGGAACTCCTACAATGAGCAGTTCTTC.

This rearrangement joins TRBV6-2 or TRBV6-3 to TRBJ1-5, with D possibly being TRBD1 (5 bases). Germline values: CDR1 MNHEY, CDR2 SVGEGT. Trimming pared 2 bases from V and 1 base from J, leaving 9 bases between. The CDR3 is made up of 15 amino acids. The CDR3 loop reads CASSYVDRSNQPQHF. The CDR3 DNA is TGTGCCAGCAGTTACGTTGACAGAAGCAATCAGCCCCAGCATTTT.

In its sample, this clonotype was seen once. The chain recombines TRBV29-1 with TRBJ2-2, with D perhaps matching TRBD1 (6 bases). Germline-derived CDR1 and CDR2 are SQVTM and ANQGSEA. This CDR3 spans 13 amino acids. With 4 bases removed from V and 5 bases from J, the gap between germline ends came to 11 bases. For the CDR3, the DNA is TGCAGCGTTGGGGCAGGGGTTACCGGGGAGCTGTTTTTT. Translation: CSVGAGVTGELFF.

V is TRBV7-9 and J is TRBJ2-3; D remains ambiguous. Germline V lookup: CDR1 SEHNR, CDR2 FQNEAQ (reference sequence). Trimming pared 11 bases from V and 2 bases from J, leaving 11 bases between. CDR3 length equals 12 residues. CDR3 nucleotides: TGTGCCTGCGGATTGGACACAGATACGCAGTATTTT. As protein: CACGLDTDTQYF.

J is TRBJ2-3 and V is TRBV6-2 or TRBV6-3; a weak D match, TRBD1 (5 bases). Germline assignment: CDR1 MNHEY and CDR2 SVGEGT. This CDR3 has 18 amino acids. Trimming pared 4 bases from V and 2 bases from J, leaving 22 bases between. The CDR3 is CASSLPPPLAGPTDTQYF. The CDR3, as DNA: TGTGCCAGCAGTTTACCTCCCCCGCTGGCAGGGCCCACAGATACGCAGTATTTT.

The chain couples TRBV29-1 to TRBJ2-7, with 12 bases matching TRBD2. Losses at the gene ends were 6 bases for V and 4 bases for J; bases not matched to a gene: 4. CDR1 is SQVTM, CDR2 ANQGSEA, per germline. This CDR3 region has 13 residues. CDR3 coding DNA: TGCAGCGTGGTGACTAGCGGGAGATACGAGCAGTACTTC. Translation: CSVVTSGRYEQYF.

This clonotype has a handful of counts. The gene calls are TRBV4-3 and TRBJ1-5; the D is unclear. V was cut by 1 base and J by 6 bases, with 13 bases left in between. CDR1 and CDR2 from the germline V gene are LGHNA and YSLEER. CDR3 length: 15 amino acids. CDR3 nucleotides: TGCGCCAGCAGCCAAGGGAGAGTGCGGACTCAGCCCCAGCATTTT. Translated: CASSQGRVRTQPQHF.